The 22 T cell receptor beta chains below come from one sample, sequenced in a study of T cells in women clearing cervical HPV infection (dated by TCRdb to the late 2010s). Library method: the immunoSEQ multiplex PCR assay. TCRdb took over this immuneACCESS table, retaining in-frame rearrangements with V and J assigned. Such tables are incomplete; in checked studies, under half of the missing clones stem from an unresolved V gene, and the remainder is unexplained. The sample table records tens of thousands of clones. Clones ranked in the top ten supply 3.5% to 4% of the sample. The sample taken for sequencing was blood buffy coat. The receptors derive from a woman between 18 and 69 years old with a cervical HPV16 infection that either progressed to CIN3+ or cleared (not recorded which).

The covered CDR3 bases are TGTGCCAGCAGTGGTGGGACAGAATACTATGGC. It specifies CASSGGTEYYG. The entire CDR3 protein is CASSGGTEYYGYTF. This chain joins TRBV6-1 and TRBJ1-2; 7 nucleotides agree with TRBD1. The read comes to an end 3 residues before the CDR3 does, leaving the germline J gene to fill in the end. CDR1 is MNHNS and CDR2 is SASEGT in the germline V gene. The V and J ends lost 4 bases and 3 bases, in that order; junction bases with no gene match: 5. CDR3 length: 14 residues.

In the case of this clone: With the read ending 3 residues before the CDR3 end, the germline J gene is used to fill in that end. This sequence joins TRBV19 and TRBJ1-2; a weak D match, TRBD1 (5 bases). The CDR3 loop spans 14 amino acids. Germline V gene lookup returns CDR1 LNHDA and CDR2 SQIVND (reference sequence). The sequenced part of the CDR3 DNA is TGTGCCAGTAGTTCTGTCGGCGGGGGAGAGACC. Translation: CASSSVGGGET. The entire CDR3 reads CASSSVGGGETYTF.

Judged by frequency, this clone is medium-sized. With the read ending 3 residues before the CDR3 end, the germline J gene is used to fill in that end. The V gene is TRBV18, the J gene TRBJ2-3, with 8 bases identical to TRBD2. Looked up from germline, CDR1 is KGHSH and CDR2 is LQKENI. This CDR3 has 16 residues. V lost 4 bases, J lost 0 bases, and 6 bases stayed unmatched. CDR3 bases read: TGTGCCAGCTCACTAAAACTAGCGGCTAGCACAGATACG. This encodes CASSLKLAASTDT. The CDR3 in full is CASSLKLAASTDTQYF.

Notes on this clone: One end of the junction is discordant with germline, which a read error may explain. The read comes to an end 3 residues before the CDR3 does, leaving the germline J gene to fill in the end. The chain combines TRBV2 with TRBJ1-4; no reliable D call. CDR3 length: 14 residues. Germline CDR1 reads SNHLY; CDR2 reads FYNNEI. The DNA read from the CDR3 is TGTGTCAGCAAGGTAGTGCAGGCTAATGAAAAA. Amino acid sequence: CVSKVVQANEK. The CDR3 reads in full as CVSKVVQANEKLFF.

With respect to this clone: The sequence runs out 3 residues before the end of the CDR3; the remainder is reconstructed from the germline J gene. This sequence joins TRBV2 and TRBJ1-4; 10 positions agree with TRBD1. CDR1 and CDR2 (germline): SNHLY, FYNNEI. Unmatched junction bases numbered 2, after V lost 6 bases and J lost 7 bases. The CDR3 has 13 residues. CDR3 DNA (partial): TGTGCCAGCAGCCGGGACAGGGGTGAAAAA. Protein product: CASSRDRGEK. The CDR3 in full is CASSRDRGEKLFF. Combining the CDR3 with reference TRBV2 and TRBJ1-4 gives the whole variable domain EPEVTQTPSHQVTQMGQEVILRCVPISNHLYFYWYRQILGQKVEFLVSFYNNEISEKSEIFDDQFSVERPDGSNFTLKIRSTKLEDSAMYFCASSRDRGEKLFFGSGTQLSVL.

Note on this clone: The read comes to an end 3 residues before the CDR3 does, leaving the germline J gene to fill in the end. The chain employs TRBV12-3 or TRBV12-4 and TRBJ2-7; tentative D call: TRBD2 (6 bases). CDR3 size: 15 residues. V gave up 1 base and J gave up 4 bases, with 14 bases separating them. The sequenced CDR3 bases are TGTGCCAGCAGTTTAGGCGGGGCCGGGGGATACGAG. Translating gives CASSLGGAGGYE. The CDR3 reads in full as CASSLGGAGGYEQYF.

Remarks on this clone: Its ends do not fully match the called genes, so a read error is possible. From the germline J gene comes the end of the CDR3, since the read stops 3 residues before it. The chain has TRBV4-2 and TRBJ2-7; a weak D match, TRBD1 (6 bases). The CDR3 loop spans 14 amino acids. Per the germline V gene, CDR1 is LGHNA and CDR2 is YNFKEQ. CDR3 sequence reads: CASSQDLGAYEQYF. CDR3 bases read: TGCGCCAGCAGCCAAGATCTGGGGGCTTACGAG.

Note on this clone: From the germline J gene comes the end of the CDR3, since the read stops 3 residues before it. The V and J genes are TRBV2 and TRBJ2-7; the match to TRBD2 covers 8 bases. The CDR3 covers 15 residues. The J segment lost 4 bases and the V segment lost 6 bases, leaving 11 bases of the junction unmatched. Germline V lookup: CDR1 SNHLY, CDR2 FYNNEI. Partial CDR3 DNA: TGTGCCAGCAGGGGGACTAGATCGGGACTATACGAG. It is translated as CASRGTRSGLYE. The CDR3 reads in full as CASRGTRSGLYEQYF.

Comment on this clone: The observed sequence ends 3 residues before the CDR3 terminus, with the missing tail filled in from the germline J gene. The V gene is TRBV16, the J gene TRBJ1-2; 11 bases align to TRBD1. Per the germline V gene, CDR1 is KGHSY and CDR2 is FQNENV. The CDR3 length is 14 residues. This CDR3 reads CASSQGQGATGYTF. The sequenced CDR3 bases are TGTGCCAGCAGCCAAGGACAGGGGGCGACGGGC. Full variable domain (rest looked up from reference TRBV16 and TRBJ1-2): GEEVAQTPKHLVRGEGQKAKLYCAPIKGHSYVFWYQQVLKNEFKFLISFQNENVFDETGMPKERFSAKCLPNSPCSLEIQATKLEDSAVYFCASSQGQGATGYTFGSGTRLTVV.

In the case of this clone: Read sequence stops 3 residues before the CDR3 end, and the germline J gene provides the missing end. This chain links TRBV7-3 with TRBJ2-3, with a weak D call TRBD1 (6 bases). Germline CDR1 and CDR2: SGHTA and FQGTGA. The CDR3 consists of 14 residues. The CDR3 bases that were read are TGTGCCAGCAGCGAAGCCGGGACAAAAGAGACG. Translation gives CASSEAGTKET. The whole CDR3 region reads CASSEAGTKETQYF.

The CDR3 spells CASSLWATEQFF. Partial CDR3 DNA: TGTGCCAGCAGCTTGTGGGCGACTGAG. This chain uses TRBV5-6 with TRBJ2-1; D not resolved. Read sequence stops 3 residues before the CDR3 end, and the germline J gene provides the missing end. The CDR3 has 12 residues. V was shortened by 1 base and J by 9 bases, with 8 bases between the two germline ends. Germline CDR1 SGHDT, CDR2 YYEEEE. Full variable domain (missing parts from reference TRBV5-6 and TRBJ2-1): DAGVTQSPTHLIKTRGQQVTLRCSPKSGHDTVSWYQQALGQGPQFIFQYYEEEERQRGNFPDRFSGHQFPNYSSELNVNALLLGDSALYLCASSLWATEQFFGPGTRLTVL.

In regard to this clone: The read ends 3 residues shy of where the CDR3 ends; the end is completed using the germline J gene. V gene TRBV7-3 combines with J gene TRBJ1-4, with TRBD1 matching 11 bases. Per the germline V gene, CDR1 is SGHTA and CDR2 is FQGTGA. The CDR3 length is 21 residues. The V and J ends lost 0 bases and 5 bases, in that order; junction bases with no gene match: 17. The sequenced part of the CDR3 DNA is TGTGCCAGCAGCTTAACCGTGAGTACCGGGACAGGGGGGTTAGAAAATGAAAAA. Its protein is CASSLTVSTGTGGLENEK. In full, the CDR3 reads CASSLTVSTGTGGLENEKLFF.

To note about this clone: From the germline J gene comes the end of the CDR3, since the read stops 3 residues before it. The chain recombines TRBV7-9 with TRBJ2-2, with unresolved D. The CDR3 consists of 13 residues. Trimming cost V 5 bases and J 6 bases, with 10 bases left between them. CDR1 and CDR2 from the germline V gene are SEHNR and FQNEAQ (reference sequence). CDR3 DNA, as far as it was read: TGTGCCAGCAGCAGCACCGCGGCCGGGGAG. As protein: CASSSTAAGE. The entire CDR3 protein reads CASSSTAAGELFF.

With respect to this clone: The read ends 3 residues before the CDR3 terminus; that terminus is restored from the germline J gene. The rearrangement links TRBV5-1 to TRBJ1-2, with D tentatively TRBD1 (6 bases). With 1 base removed from V and 7 bases from J, the gap between germline ends came to 14 bases. Germline V gene sequence: CDR1 SGHRS, CDR2 YFSETQ. This CDR3 has 14 amino acids. The CDR3 sequence is CASSLLSGGGGYTF. The covered CDR3 bases are TGCGCCAGCAGCTTGTTGTCGGGGGGCGGTGGC.

As regards this clone: The read gets to within 3 residues of the CDR3 end, and the germline J gene fills in the rest. V gene TRBV5-1 combines with J gene TRBJ2-4; 9 nucleotides match TRBD2. This CDR3 spans 18 amino acids. The V segment lost 2 bases and the J segment 4 bases; nucleotides outside the gene matches: 13. The germline V gene encodes CDR1 SGHRS and CDR2 YFSETQ. Partial CDR3 DNA: TGCGCCAGCAGCTTCTCTTCGTCTGGCGGGGGGGCTAAAAACATT. It yields the protein CASSFSSSGGGAKNI. The CDR3 in full is CASSFSSSGGGAKNIQYF.

To note about this clone: From the germline J gene comes the end of the CDR3, since the read stops 3 residues before it. The V and J genes are TRBV13 and TRBJ2-1; 15 positions match TRBD2. Germline V gives CDR1 PRHDT, CDR2 FYEKMQ (reference sequence). The CDR3 sequence is 16 residues long. V was pared by 0 bases and J by 8 bases, with 2 bases of the junction left unmatched. The CDR3 DNA, read in part, is TGTGCCAGCAGCTTAGGGGGACTAGCGGGAGGCTATGAG. The encoded protein is CASSLGGLAGGYE. In full, the CDR3 reads CASSLGGLAGGYEQFF.

Concerning this clone: From the germline J gene comes the end of the CDR3, since the read stops 3 residues before it. The chain employs TRBV7-2 and TRBJ1-1; D perhaps matches TRBD1 (5 bases). The CDR3 contains 12 residues. Germline V gene lookup returns CDR1 SGHTA and CDR2 FQGNSA. Trimming stripped 7 bases from V and 5 bases from J, with 11 bases between. The sequenced part of the CDR3 DNA is TGTGCCAGCAAGCAGAGGGGAACTGAA. This encodes CASKQRGTE. The entire CDR3 sequence reads CASKQRGTEAFF.

As to this clone: The CDR3 end falls 3 residues outside the read, so it is completed with the germline J gene. The chain employs TRBV7-2 and TRBJ1-1, with 7 nucleotides matching TRBD1. V lost 5 bases and J lost 2; bases outside the gene matches: 8. This CDR3 is built from 15 residues. Germline loops: CDR1 SGHTA, CDR2 FQGNSA. The covered CDR3 bases are TGTGCCAGCAGCCCCACTCACAGGGGTAACACTGAA. This codes for CASSPTHRGNTE. The CDR3 reads in full as CASSPTHRGNTEAFF.

Concerning this clone itself: Read sequence stops 3 residues before the CDR3 end, and the germline J gene provides the missing end. The rearrangement joins TRBV2 to TRBJ1-2; D is perhaps TRBD1 (5 bases). The germline V gene encodes CDR1 SNHLY and CDR2 FYNNEI. This CDR3 has 15 amino acids. The CDR3 protein is CASSLAGEFTDTYTF. The sequenced part of the CDR3 DNA is TGTGCCAGCAGTTTAGCGGGGGAGTTCACAGATACC.

For this clone: The read halts 3 residues ahead of the CDR3 end, with the missing end drawn from the germline J gene. The chain couples TRBV18 to TRBJ1-4; TRBD1 matches at 8 bases. The CDR3 spans 13 residues. Germline V CDR1 and CDR2: KGHSH, LQKENI. The J segment lost 10 bases and the V segment lost 3 bases, leaving 4 bases of the junction unmatched. CDR3 DNA (partial): TGTGCCAGCTCACCGGGACAGGAAGGAAAA. Encoded protein: CASSPGQEGK. The whole CDR3 region reads CASSPGQEGKLFF.

About this clone: The CDR3 goes on 3 residues after the read ends, and that part is filled in from the germline J gene. J is TRBJ2-5 and V is TRBV19, with D possibly matching TRBD1 (6 bases). This CDR3 is 14 amino acids long. In germline, CDR1 is LNHDA, CDR2 SQIVND (reference sequence). The V and J ends lost 6 bases and 5 bases respectively, with 16 bases between them. CDR3 region: CASRTSGAGETQYF. The covered CDR3 bases are TGTGCCAGTAGGACCTCAGGGGCCGGGGAGACC.

Comment on this clone: The CDR3 end lies 3 residues beyond the end of the read and is filled in from the germline J gene. V gene TRBV5-1 combines with J gene TRBJ2-3; 13 bases align to TRBD2. Germline-derived CDR1 and CDR2 are SGHRS and YFSETQ. The CDR3 sequence is 18 residues long. The CDR3 sequence is CASSFMGQGLAGQETQYF. The sequenced CDR3 bases are TGCGCCAGCAGCTTCATGGGGCAGGGACTAGCGGGACAAGAGACG.